This section outlines one TCR beta chain sequence together with its context. Sequencing used immunoSEQ multiplex PCR; TCRdb keeps in-frame clones, though not all of them. The sample carries around 300,000 clones, roughly 86% recorded once. The germline V gene encodes CDR1 LGHDT and CDR2 YNNKEL (reference sequence). The CDR3 runs to 14 residues. The V end was cut by 1 base, the J end by 3 bases, with 10 bases between. This entry is derived from a study of blood T cell repertoires in COVID-19. The chain has TRBV3-1 (or the pseudogene TRBV3-2) and TRBJ2-7, with a tentative D call TRBD1 (5 bases). The sequencing sample was made of PBMCs or T cells enriched from blood (not recorded which). The origin of this receptor is a woman between 25 and 40 years old who had recovered from COVID-19. CDR3 residues: CASSQGQNRYEQYF. Here the CDR3 DNA reads TGTGCCAGCAGCCAAGGACAGAACCGCTACGAGCAGTACTTC.